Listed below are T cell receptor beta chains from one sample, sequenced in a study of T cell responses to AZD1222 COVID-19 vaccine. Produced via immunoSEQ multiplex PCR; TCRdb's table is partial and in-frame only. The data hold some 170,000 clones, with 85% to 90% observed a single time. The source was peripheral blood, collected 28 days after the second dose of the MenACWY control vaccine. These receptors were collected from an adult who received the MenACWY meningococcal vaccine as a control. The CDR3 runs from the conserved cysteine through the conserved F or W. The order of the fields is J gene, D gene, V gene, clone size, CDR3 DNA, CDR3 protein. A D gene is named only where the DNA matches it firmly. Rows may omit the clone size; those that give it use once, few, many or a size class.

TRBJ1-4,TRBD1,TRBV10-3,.,TGTGCCATCAGCGCGGGACAGGGGAAGTCGACTAATGAAAAACTGTTTTTT,CAISAGQGKSTNEKLFF
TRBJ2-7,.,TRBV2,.,TGTGCCACCCTTCGAGACGAGCAGTACTTC,CATLRDEQYF
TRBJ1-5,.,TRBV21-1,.,TGTGCCAGCAGAGAGAAGGGTGTAAGCAATCAGCCCCAGCATTTT,CASREKGVSNQPQHF
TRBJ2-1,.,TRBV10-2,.,TGCGCCAGCCGAGGCGGGAAGGTGACCTACAATGAGCAGTTCTTC,CASRGGKVTYNEQFF
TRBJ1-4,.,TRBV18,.,TGTGCCAGCTCACCCAGGACGGACAATGAAAAACTGTTTTTT,CASSPRTDNEKLFF
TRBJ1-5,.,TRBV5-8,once,TGTGCCAGCAGCCCGAGAAATAGCAATCAGCCCCAGCATTTT,CASSPRNSNQPQHF
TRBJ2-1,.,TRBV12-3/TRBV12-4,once,TGTGCCAGCAGTGCAGCGGACTACAATGAGCAGTTCTTC,CASSAADYNEQFF
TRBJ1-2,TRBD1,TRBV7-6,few,TGTGCCAGCAGCCTAACCACACTCGCCGGGACAGGGACGAGTGGCTACACCTTC,CASSLTTLAGTGTSGYTF
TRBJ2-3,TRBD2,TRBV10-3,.,TGTGCCATCGGACTAGCGGGAACGGCTGGGAGCACAGATACGCAGTATTTT,CAIGLAGTAGSTDTQYF
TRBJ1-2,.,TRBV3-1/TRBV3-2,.,TGTGCCAGCAGCCAACGAGGCACGCGGTCTTACTATGGCTACACCTTC,CASSQRGTRSYYGYTF
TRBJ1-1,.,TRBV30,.,TGTGCCTGGTCGGGACCGAGTGAAGCTTTCTTT,CAWSGPSEAFF
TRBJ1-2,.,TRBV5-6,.,TGTGCCAGCAGCTTGGGACAGCCCTCTTATGGCTACACCTTC,CASSLGQPSYGYTF
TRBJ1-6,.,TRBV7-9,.,TGTGCCAGCAGCTCGTCCGGGACGTATAATTCACCCCTCCACTTT,CASSSSGTYNSPLHF
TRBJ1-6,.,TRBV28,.,TGTGCCAGCAGCGACACAGGGAGTAACTCACCCCTCCACTTT,CASSDTGSNSPLHF
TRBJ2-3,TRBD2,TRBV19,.,TGTGCCAGTAGTATTGATTTAGCGGGAGGCACGGAAGATACGCAGTATTTT,CASSIDLAGGTEDTQYF
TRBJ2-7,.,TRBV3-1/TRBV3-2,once,TGTGCCAGCAGCCAAGAGGGTACGAATAGCGAGCAGTACTTC,CASSQEGTNSEQYF
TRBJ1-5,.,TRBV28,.,TGTGCCAGCAGTTTACGCCGGGCCTCCAGCAATCAGCCCCAGCATTTT,CASSLRRASSNQPQHF
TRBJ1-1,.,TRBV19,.,TGTGCCAGTAGTATCTCGCCAAGGGCTGAAGCTTTCTTT,CASSISPRAEAFF
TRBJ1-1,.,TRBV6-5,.,TGTGCCAGCAGGCCTACCGTCGGGGGGAACACTGAAGCTTTCTTT,CASRPTVGGNTEAFF
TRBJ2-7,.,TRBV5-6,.,TGTGCCAGCAGCTTGGGCCAGTCCTACGAGCAGTACTTC,CASSLGQSYEQYF
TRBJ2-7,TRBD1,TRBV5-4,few,TGTGCCAGCAGCTTCACAGGGGGTAGGGAGCAGTACTTC,CASSFTGGREQYF
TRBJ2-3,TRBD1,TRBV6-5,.,TGTGCCAGTAGATCCGGGACAGGGGCAGATACGCAGTATTTT,CASRSGTGADTQYF
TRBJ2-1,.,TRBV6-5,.,.,CASILGGGELNEQFF
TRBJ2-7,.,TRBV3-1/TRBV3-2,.,TGTGCCAGCAGCCACAGCGAGTACGAGCAGTACTTC,CASSHSEYEQYF
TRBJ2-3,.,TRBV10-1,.,TGCGCCAGGACACCTAGCACAGATACGCAGTATTTT,CARTPSTDTQYF
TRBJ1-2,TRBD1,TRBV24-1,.,TGTGCCACCAGTGAGTTAGACAGGGGTGGCTACACCTTC,CATSELDRGGYTF
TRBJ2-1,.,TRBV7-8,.,TGTGCCACTCTTAGCGGTTGGAGCTCCTACAATGAGCAGTTCTTC,CATLSGWSSYNEQFF
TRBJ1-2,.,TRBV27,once,TGTGCCAGCAGTACCCAAGGGGGTAACTATGGCTACACCTTC,CASSTQGGNYGYTF
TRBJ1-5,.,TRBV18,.,TGTGCCAGCTCACCACCGCAGGGCCCCAATCAGCCCCAGCATTTT,CASSPPQGPNQPQHF
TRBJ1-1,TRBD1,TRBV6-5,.,TGTGCCAGCAGCCTACACAGGGGCATAAACGGAGCTTTCTTT,CASSLHRGINGAFF
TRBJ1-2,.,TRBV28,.,TGTGCCAGCAGCTTCCCGGGATTATCTGGCTACACCTTC,CASSFPGLSGYTF
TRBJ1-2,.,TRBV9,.,TGTGCCAGCAGCGCAAGCCCGGAATCCTATGGCTACACCTTC,CASSASPESYGYTF
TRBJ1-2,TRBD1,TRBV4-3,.,TGCGCCAGCAGCCGCCAGACAGGGGACCATGGCTACACCTTC,CASSRQTGDHGYTF
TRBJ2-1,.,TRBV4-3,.,TGCGCCAGCAGCCAAGAACGGTCTTGGGAATCCCATTTCAATGAGCAGTTCTTC,CASSQERSWESHFNEQFF
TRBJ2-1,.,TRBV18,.,TGTGCCAGCTCACTGGGACAATACAATGAGCAGTTCTTC,CASSLGQYNEQFF
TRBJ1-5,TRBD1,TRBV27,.,TGTGCCAGCAGGTGGACAGGGACTAGCAATCAGCCCCAGCATTTT,CASRWTGTSNQPQHF
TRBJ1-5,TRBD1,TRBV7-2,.,TGTGCCAGCAGCTTAGCGGGCAGGGGGCCAGATGAGCCCCAGCATTTT,CASSLAGRGPDEPQHF
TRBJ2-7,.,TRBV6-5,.,TGTGCCAGCAGGGCGGGGGCTAGCTCCTACGAGCAGTACTTC,CASRAGASSYEQYF
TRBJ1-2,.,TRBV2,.,TGTGCCAGCAGTGTTCCAGGATCCCCCTATGGCTACACCTTC,CASSVPGSPYGYTF
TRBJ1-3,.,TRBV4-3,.,TGCGCCAGCAGCCTCAATCCATCGGGATCCTCTGGAAACACCATATATTTT,CASSLNPSGSSGNTIYF
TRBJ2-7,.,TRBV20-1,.,TGCAGTGCTAGTAGAACGTACGAGCAGTACTTC,CSASRTYEQYF
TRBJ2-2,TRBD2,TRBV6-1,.,TGTGCCAGCAGTGGACCCGGGACTAGCGGTTTAAACACCGGGGAGCTGTTTTTT,CASSGPGTSGLNTGELFF
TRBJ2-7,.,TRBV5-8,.,TGTGCCAGCAGCTTCGGTCTAAGAGAGCAGTACTTC,CASSFGLREQYF